This T cell receptor beta chain was sequenced during a study of regulatory T cells in long-lasting Graves disease. As for time point: newly diagnosed GD, antithyroid drugs for less than 3 months. PBMC RNA was the source of the TCR library. This clonotype was found many times. The CDR3 spans 14 residues. V was clipped by 6 bases and J by 8 bases; unmatched bases: 14. From germline, CDR1 is DFQATT and CDR2 SNEGSKA (reference sequence). For TCR beta, libraries came from iRepertoire HTBI primers and Arm-PCR of CDR3 regions. Using its own MiXCR run on the multiplex PCR reads, TCRdb lists one record per CDR3 protein. The sample consists of 450,000 to 600,000 distinct CDR3 sequences, roughly 13% of them appearing once. These same data were also listed under a study on T cells in Graves' hyperthyroidism and ophthalmopathy.

The source of this sequence is a man aged 25-40 years with Graves disease. The material was peripheral blood mononuclear cells (PBMCs), obtained at new diagnosis, from a patient treated with antithyroid drugs. The J gene is TRBJ2-7, the V gene TRBV20-1; 9 nucleotides agree with TRBD2. CDR3 residues: CSATLSGSKFQQYF. The CDR3 nucleotides read TGCAGTGCCACGCTTAGCGGGAGTAAGTTCCAGCAGTACTTC.